These 24 T cell receptor beta chains were all obtained from the same sample, sequenced in a study of Graves' ophthalmopathy and Graves' hyperthyroidism. The authors amplified TCR beta CDR3 regions from RNA transcripts. Second-round multiplex PCR came after first-round RT-PCR with HTBI primers. MiXCR, applied by TCRdb to the multiplex PCR reads, yields one record per CDR3 protein. Of about 220,000 distinct CDR3 sequences in the sample, roughly 21% were seen once. Material: peripheral blood. The receptor set was obtained from a woman aged 50 to 60 with Graves' ophthalmopathy.

In this sample, this clonotype turned up many times. The chain combines TRBV12-3 or TRBV12-4 with TRBJ2-2; D might be TRBD2 (6 bases). The V end was cut by 4 bases, the J end by 4 bases, with 19 bases between. The CDR3 runs 17 residues. In nucleotides, the CDR3 is TGTGCCAGCAGTTCCAGACCTGGGAGGCCTCGCACCGGGGAGCTGTTTTTT. Translation: CASSSRPGRPRTGELFF.

In this sample, this clonotype turned up many times. The V and J genes are TRBV29-1 and TRBJ1-1, with D possibly TRBD1 on 5 matching bases. Per germline, CDR1 SQVTM and CDR2 ANQGSEA. The ends were cut back, 7 bases at V and 4 bases at J, with 13 bases in the middle. This CDR3 spans 12 amino acids. CDR3: CSGTRGLTEAFF. As DNA, the CDR3 is TGCAGCGGTACGAGGGGACTCACTGAAGCTTTCTTT.

Remarks on this clonotype: Germline and junction disagree at one end, which may indicate a read error. The chain combines TRBV2 with TRBJ1-2; D is ambiguous. The germline V gene encodes CDR1 SNHLY and CDR2 FYNNEI. The CDR3 is made up of 13 amino acids. CDR3 region: CASSVWQDYGYIF. CDR3 DNA: TGTGCCAGCAGTGTATGGCAGGACTATGGCTACATCTTC.

This clonotype has at least ten counts. The chain couples TRBV24-1 to TRBJ2-5; D possibly matches TRBD1 or TRBD2 (6 bases each). V lost 9 bases to trimming and J lost 5 bases, with 21 bases between them. CDR1 and CDR2 (germline): KGHDR, SFDVKD. This CDR3 is built from 15 residues. In nucleotides, the CDR3 is TGTGCCACCTCCCAAGGCGGGACATACGCGGAGACCCAGTACTTC. Encoded protein: CATSQGGTYAETQYF.

This clonotype was observed at least ten times. CDR3 amino acids: CASSLTTSGSYYEQYF. The CDR3 bases are TGCGCCAGCAGCCTAACGACTAGCGGGAGCTACTACGAGCAGTACTTC. This rearrangement joins TRBV5-1 to TRBJ2-7; 12 bases are a match to TRBD2. The trim removed 4 bases at V and 3 bases at J, leaving 8 bases unmatched. CDR3 length: 16 residues. Looked up from germline, CDR1 is SGHRS and CDR2 is YFSETQ.

Many counts were recorded for this clonotype. The V gene is TRBV12-3 or TRBV12-4, the J gene TRBJ2-7; weak D call: TRBD2 (7 bases). V was shortened by 7 bases and J by 3 bases, with 10 bases between the two germline ends. The CDR3 loop spans 12 amino acids. DNA of the CDR3: TGTGCCAGCAAGGGGGGGGGCTACGAGCAGTACTTC. This encodes CASKGGGYEQYF.

This clonotype was seen at least ten times. The chain couples TRBV12-3 or TRBV12-4 to TRBJ1-1; D gene ambiguous. V gave up 2 bases and J gave up 1 base, with 8 bases separating them. The CDR3 has 14 amino acids. This CDR3 is CASSLRVKNTEAFF. CDR3 nucleotide sequence: TGTGCCAGCAGTTTAAGGGTCAAGAACACTGAAGCTTTCTTT.

At least ten counts were recorded for this clonotype. CDR3 sequence: CASSLSTSGEYQETQYF. CDR3 nucleotides: TGCGCCAGCAGCTTGTCGACTAGCGGAGAGTACCAAGAGACCCAGTACTTC. The genes are TRBV5-1 and TRBJ2-5; 9 bases map to TRBD2. Germline values: CDR1 SGHRS, CDR2 YFSETQ. V was pared by 1 base and J by 0 bases, with 7 bases of the junction left unmatched. The CDR3 covers 17 residues. The full variable domain, rest sourced from reference TRBV5-1 and TRBJ2-5, is KAGVTQTPRYLIKTRGQQVTLSCSPISGHRSVSWYQQTPGQGLQFLFEYFSETQRNKGNFPGRFSGRQFSNSRSEMNVSTLELGDSALYLCASSLSTSGEYQETQYFGPGTRLLVL.

This clonotype was detected only a few times. The rearrangement links TRBV7-3 to TRBJ2-2; D call uncertain. CDR3 size: 16 residues. V was clipped by 5 bases and J by 1 base, with 14 bases between them. CDR1 and CDR2 from the germline V gene are SGHTA and FQGTGA. CDR3 amino acids: CASSPFSVLNTGELFF. Here the CDR3 DNA reads TGTGCCAGCAGCCCATTCTCGGTCCTGAACACCGGGGAGCTGTTTTTT.

Many counts were recorded for this clonotype. The chain is built from TRBV5-1 and TRBJ1-1; unclear D gene. Germline V CDR1 and CDR2: SGHRS, YFSETQ. V lost 0 bases to trimming and J lost 0 bases, with 9 bases between them. The CDR3 is 15 amino acids. The CDR3 here is CASSLVQGLNTEAFF. CDR3 in DNA: TGCGCCAGCAGCTTGGTACAAGGCTTGAACACTGAAGCTTTCTTT. Drawing the rest from reference TRBV5-1 and TRBJ1-1, the complete variable domain is KAGVTQTPRYLIKTRGQQVTLSCSPISGHRSVSWYQQTPGQGLQFLFEYFSETQRNKGNFPGRFSGRQFSNSRSEMNVSTLELGDSALYLCASSLVQGLNTEAFFGQGTRLTVV.

This clonotype has a count of ten or more. One junction end does not reproduce the germline sequence, and a read error may be involved. V gene TRBV28 combines with J gene TRBJ2-7; 10 nucleotides match TRBD2. This CDR3 region has 14 residues. CDR1 MDHEN and CDR2 SYDVKM come from the germline V gene. CDR3 sequence reads: CASSTSSGSYGQYF. The CDR3 DNA follows: TGTGCCAGCAGCACTTCTAGCGGGAGTTACGGGCAGTACTTC.

This chain links TRBV11-2 with TRBJ1-2; 8 bases match TRBD1. The CDR3 is 15 residues long. Germline trimming cut 6 bases from V and 1 base from J; bases unmatched to any gene: 7. CDR1 is SGHAT and CDR2 is FQNNGV in the germline V gene. Here the CDR3 DNA reads TGTGCCAGCAGTGTTGGACAGGGAGGTAACTATGGCTACACCTTC. Protein product: CASSVGQGGNYGYTF.

There are many counts of this clonotype. The chain links TRBV5-1 to TRBJ1-1, with 8 nucleotides matching TRBD1. Trimming cost V 0 bases and J 4 bases; bases outside gene matches: 5. Germline-derived CDR1 and CDR2 are SGHRS and YFSETQ. The CDR3 has 15 amino acids. CDR3 in amino acids: CASSLGTGLGTEAFF. The CDR3 nucleotides are TGCGCCAGCAGCTTGGGGACAGGGTTGGGCACTGAAGCTTTCTTT.

This clonotype was counted many times. The chain has TRBV15 and TRBJ2-7; D gene ambiguous. CDR1 and CDR2 from the germline V gene are LNHNV and YYDKDF (reference sequence). The V end was cut by 2 bases, the J end by 3 bases, with 11 bases between. This CDR3 is 14 amino acids long. In DNA, the CDR3 is TGTGCCACCAGCAGACCCCAGGACGGCTACGAGCAGTACTTC. It yields the protein CATSRPQDGYEQYF.

This clonotype was recorded many times. The V and J genes are TRBV10-3 and TRBJ2-5; perhaps TRBD2 as D (7 bases). The CDR3 runs 12 residues. The V end was cut by 10 bases, the J end by 5 bases, with 14 bases between. The germline V gene has CDR1 ENHRY and CDR2 SYGVKD. CDR3 amino acids: CATGEGVETQYF. CDR3 DNA sequence: TGTGCCACCGGGGAGGGGGTGGAGACCCAGTACTTC.

This clonotype was counted ten times or more. The rearrangement uses TRBV19 and TRBJ2-7; no firm D call. With 5 bases removed from V and 6 bases from J, the gap between germline ends came to 8 bases. In germline, CDR1 is LNHDA, CDR2 SQIVND (reference sequence). CDR3 length: 11 amino acids. The CDR3 DNA reads as TGTGCCAGTAGTTCCCCCGGCGAGCAGTACTTC. Translated: CASSSPGEQYF.

The chain carries TRBV7-9 and TRBJ2-5; D unresolved. V lost 2 bases, J lost 5 bases, and 18 bases lay in between. The CDR3 is 16 residues long. The germline V gene has CDR1 SEHNR and CDR2 FQNEAQ (reference sequence). Written as DNA, the CDR3 is TGTGCCAGCAGCTTACAAGATTGGGAAATAGTGGAGACCCAGTACTTC. Its translation is CASSLQDWEIVETQYF.

This clonotype came up many times. This chain joins TRBV5-1 and TRBJ2-7; D is undetermined. Trimming removed 0 bases from V and 3 bases from J, with 10 bases in between. Germline-derived CDR1 and CDR2 are SGHRS and YFSETQ. The CDR3 consists of 14 residues. Written as DNA, the CDR3 is TGCGCCAGCAGCTTGGATGTCAGCCGCTACGAGCAGTACTTC. Translated, it gives CASSLDVSRYEQYF.

Ten or more counts support this clonotype. The gene calls are TRBV11-2 and TRBJ1-1, with D possibly TRBD1 on 5 matching bases. Germline assignment: CDR1 SGHAT and CDR2 FQNNGV. V lost 5 bases and J lost 4, with 14 bases in between. CDR3 size: 14 residues. CDR3 coding DNA: TGTGCCAGCAGCCATCCCGGGGGGGGCACTGAAGCTTTCTTT. Amino acids: CASSHPGGGTEAFF.

This clonotype was seen ten or more times. The gene calls are TRBV28 and TRBJ1-5; 8 nucleotides line up with TRBD1. Germline CDR1 reads MDHEN; CDR2 reads SYDVKM. J gave up 6 bases and V 2 bases, and 15 bases lay outside the gene matches. The CDR3 covers 18 residues. The CDR3 here is CASSLPGRTGRRIQPQHF. The CDR3 region has the DNA TGTGCCAGCAGTTTACCCGGCCGGACAGGGCGGCGAATTCAGCCCCAGCATTTT.

This clonotype has just a few counts. The CDR3 loop is CASSQGAAGANVLTF. The CDR3 DNA sequence: TGTGCCAGCAGCCAGGGGGCAGCTGGGGCCAACGTCCTGACTTTC. This chain joins TRBV3-1 and TRBJ2-6, with D possibly being TRBD1 (6 bases). Germline V gene lookup returns CDR1 LGHDT and CDR2 YNNKEL (reference sequence). CDR3 length: 15 amino acids. The germline V and J ends were trimmed by 3 bases and 2 bases, with 8 bases remaining between them.

In its sample, this clonotype was seen many times. V gene TRBV20-1 combines with J gene TRBJ2-7; the match to TRBD2 covers 10 bases. The CDR3 consists of 16 residues. V trimming: 0 bases; J trimming: 3 bases; junction bases outside the gene matches: 8. The V gene's germline CDR1 is DFQATT and CDR2 SNEGSKA (reference sequence). The CDR3 loop is CSAREMSGRENYEQYF. In DNA form, the CDR3 reads TGCAGTGCTAGAGAGATGAGCGGGAGGGAAAACTACGAGCAGTACTTC.

This clonotype was counted many times. This rearrangement joins TRBV27 to TRBJ1-6; D gene uncertain. Germline CDR1 and CDR2: MNHEY and SMNVEV (reference sequence). Deletions cut 5 bases from V and 8 bases from J, with 10 bases between. This CDR3 comprises 13 residues. The CDR3: CASSPTLYSPLHF. As DNA, the CDR3 is TGTGCCAGCAGTCCCACCCTCTATTCACCCCTCCACTTT.

This clonotype has ten or more counts. The chain joins TRBV2 to TRBJ1-2; possible D gene TRBD1, 6 bases. The germline CDR1 and CDR2 sequences are SNHLY and FYNNEI. Trimming removed 0 bases from V and 14 bases from J, with 16 bases in between. This CDR3 has 13 amino acids. This CDR3 reads CASSEAVRGEETF. For the CDR3, the DNA is TGTGCCAGCAGTGAAGCGGTCAGGGGAGAGGAGACCTTC.